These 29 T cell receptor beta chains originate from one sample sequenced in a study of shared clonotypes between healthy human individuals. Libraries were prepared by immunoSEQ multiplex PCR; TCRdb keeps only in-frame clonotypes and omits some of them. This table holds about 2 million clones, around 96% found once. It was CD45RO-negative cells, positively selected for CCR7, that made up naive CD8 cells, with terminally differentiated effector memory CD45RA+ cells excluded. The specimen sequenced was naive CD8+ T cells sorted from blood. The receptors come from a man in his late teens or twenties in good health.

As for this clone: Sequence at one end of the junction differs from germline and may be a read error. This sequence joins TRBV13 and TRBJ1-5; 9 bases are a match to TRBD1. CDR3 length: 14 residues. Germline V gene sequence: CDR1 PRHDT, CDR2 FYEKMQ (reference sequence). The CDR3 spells CASSLGQGTEPQHF. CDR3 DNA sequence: TGTGCCAGCAGCCTAGGACAGGGGACGGAGCCCCAGCATTTT.

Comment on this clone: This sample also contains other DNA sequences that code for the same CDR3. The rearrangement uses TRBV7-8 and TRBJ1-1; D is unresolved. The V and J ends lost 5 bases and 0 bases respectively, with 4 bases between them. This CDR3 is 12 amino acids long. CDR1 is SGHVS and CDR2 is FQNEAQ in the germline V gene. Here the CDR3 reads CASSLLNTEAFF. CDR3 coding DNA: TGTGCCAGCAGCCTACTGAACACTGAAGCTTTCTTT.

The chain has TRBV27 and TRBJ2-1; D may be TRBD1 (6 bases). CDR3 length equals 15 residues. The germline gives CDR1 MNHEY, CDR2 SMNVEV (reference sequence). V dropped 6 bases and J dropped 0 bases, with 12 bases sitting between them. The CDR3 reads CASRTGQSSYNEQFF. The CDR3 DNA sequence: TGTGCCAGCAGGACCGGACAGTCCTCCTACAATGAGCAGTTCTTC.

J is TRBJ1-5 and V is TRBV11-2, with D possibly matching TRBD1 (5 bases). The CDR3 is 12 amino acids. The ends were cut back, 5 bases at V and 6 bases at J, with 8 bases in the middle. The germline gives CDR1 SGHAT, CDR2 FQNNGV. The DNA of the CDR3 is TGTGCCAGCAGCACGCAGGGTCAGCCCCAGCATTTT. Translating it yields CASSTQGQPQHF.

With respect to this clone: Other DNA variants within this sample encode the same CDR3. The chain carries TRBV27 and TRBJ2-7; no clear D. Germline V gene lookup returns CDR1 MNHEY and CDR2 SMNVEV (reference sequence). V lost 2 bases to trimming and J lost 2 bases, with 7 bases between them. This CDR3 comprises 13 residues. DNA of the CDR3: TGTGCCAGCAGTTTAGGGCCAACCTACGAGCAGTACTTC. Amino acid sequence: CASSLGPTYEQYF.

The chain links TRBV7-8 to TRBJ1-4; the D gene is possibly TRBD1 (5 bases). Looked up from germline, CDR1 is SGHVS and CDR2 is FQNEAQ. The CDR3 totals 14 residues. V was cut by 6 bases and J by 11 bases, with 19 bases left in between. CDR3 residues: CASRGGTAEGKLFF. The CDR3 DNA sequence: TGTGCCAGCAGGGGTGGGACGGCAGAAGGGAAACTGTTTTTT. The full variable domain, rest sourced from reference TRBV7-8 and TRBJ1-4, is GAGVSQSPRYKVAKRGQDVALRCDPISGHVSLFWYQQALGQGPEFLTYFQNEAQLDKSGLPSDRFFAERPEGSVSTLKIQRTQQEDSAVYLCASRGGTAEGKLFFGSGTQLSVL.

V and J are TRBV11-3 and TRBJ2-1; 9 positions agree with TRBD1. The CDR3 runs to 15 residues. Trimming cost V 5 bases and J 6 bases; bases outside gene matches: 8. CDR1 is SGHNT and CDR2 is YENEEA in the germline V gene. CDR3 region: CASSQPGQGINEQFF. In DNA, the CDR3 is TGTGCCAGCAGCCAGCCGGGACAGGGAATCAATGAGCAGTTCTTC.

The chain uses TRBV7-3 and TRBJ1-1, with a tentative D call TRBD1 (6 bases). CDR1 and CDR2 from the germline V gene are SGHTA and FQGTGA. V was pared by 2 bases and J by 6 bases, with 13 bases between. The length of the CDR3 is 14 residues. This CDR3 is CASSLVGGPAEAFF. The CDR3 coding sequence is TGTGCCAGCAGCTTAGTCGGGGGGCCGGCTGAAGCTTTCTTT.

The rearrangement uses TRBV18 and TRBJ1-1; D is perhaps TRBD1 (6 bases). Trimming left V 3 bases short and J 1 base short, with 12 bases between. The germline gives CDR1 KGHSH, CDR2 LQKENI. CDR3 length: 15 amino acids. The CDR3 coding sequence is TGTGCCAGCTCACCGGCGGGACATACGAACACTGAAGCTTTCTTT. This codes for CASSPAGHTNTEAFF. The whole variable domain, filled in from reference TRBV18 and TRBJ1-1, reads NAGVMQNPRHLVRRRGQEARLRCSPMKGHSHVYWYRQLPEEGLKFMVYLQKENIIDESGMPKERFSAEFPKEGPSILRIQQVVRGDSAAYFCASSPAGHTNTEAFFGQGTRLTVV.

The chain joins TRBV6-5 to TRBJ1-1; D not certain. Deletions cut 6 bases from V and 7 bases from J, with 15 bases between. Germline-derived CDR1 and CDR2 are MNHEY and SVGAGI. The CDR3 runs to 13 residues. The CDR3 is CASSPLMDYEAFF. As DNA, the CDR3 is TGTGCCAGCAGCCCCTTGATGGACTATGAAGCTTTCTTT.

CDR3 sequence: CASSVWTGDMNEQYF. DNA of the CDR3: TGTGCCAGCAGCGTGTGGACAGGGGATATGAACGAGCAGTACTTC. The rearrangement joins TRBV9 to TRBJ2-7, with TRBD1 identical over 9 bases. The V gene end was trimmed by 2 bases and the J gene end by 5 bases; junction bases not matched to a gene: 8. The germline CDR1 and CDR2 sequences are SGDLS and YYNGEE. The CDR3 has 15 amino acids.

CDR3 in amino acids: CASSLAAGTGTYEQYF. The CDR3 coding sequence is TGTGCCAGCAGCTTGGCGGCCGGGACAGGGACCTACGAGCAGTACTTC. The gene calls are TRBV5-8 and TRBJ2-7; 9 bases match TRBD1. J was trimmed by 2 bases and V by 0 bases; bases with no gene match: 6. Germline V gene sequence: CDR1 SGHTS, CDR2 YDEGEE. This CDR3 spans 16 amino acids. Combining the CDR3 with reference TRBV5-8 and TRBJ2-7 gives the whole variable domain EAGVTQSPTHLIKTRGQQATLRCSPISGHTSVYWYQQALGLGLQFLLWYDEGEERNRGNFPPRFSGRQFPNYSSELNVNALELEDSALYLCASSLAAGTGTYEQYFGPGTRLTVT.

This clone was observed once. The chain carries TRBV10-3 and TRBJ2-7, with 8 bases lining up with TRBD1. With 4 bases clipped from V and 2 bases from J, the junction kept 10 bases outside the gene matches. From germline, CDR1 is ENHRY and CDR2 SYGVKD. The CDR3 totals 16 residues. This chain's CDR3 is CAISGGTGTGAYEQYF. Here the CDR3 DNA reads TGTGCCATCAGTGGGGGGACCGGGACAGGCGCCTACGAGCAGTACTTC.

CDR3 nucleotides: TGTGCCAGCAACATAGATGGAGAAGGGACAGAAGAGACCCAGTACTTC. This gives the protein CASNIDGEGTEETQYF. The rearrangement links TRBV5-6 to TRBJ2-5, with 7 bases fitting TRBD1. This CDR3 has 16 amino acids. Unmatched junction bases numbered 14, after V lost 6 bases and J lost 3 bases. The germline V gene encodes CDR1 SGHDT and CDR2 YYEEEE.

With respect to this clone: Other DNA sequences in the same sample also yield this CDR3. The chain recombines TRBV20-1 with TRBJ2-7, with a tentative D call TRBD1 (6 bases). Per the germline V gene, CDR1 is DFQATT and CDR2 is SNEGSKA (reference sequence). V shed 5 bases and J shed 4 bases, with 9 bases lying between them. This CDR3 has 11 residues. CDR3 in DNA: TGCAGTGCTCGAAGGGGGTACGAGCAGTACTTC. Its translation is CSARRGYEQYF.

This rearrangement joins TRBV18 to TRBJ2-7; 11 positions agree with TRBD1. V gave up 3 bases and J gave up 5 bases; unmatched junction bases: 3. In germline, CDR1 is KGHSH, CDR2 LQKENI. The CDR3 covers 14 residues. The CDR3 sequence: CASSPWTGGDEQYF. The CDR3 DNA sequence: TGTGCCAGCTCACCCTGGACAGGGGGCGACGAGCAGTACTTC.

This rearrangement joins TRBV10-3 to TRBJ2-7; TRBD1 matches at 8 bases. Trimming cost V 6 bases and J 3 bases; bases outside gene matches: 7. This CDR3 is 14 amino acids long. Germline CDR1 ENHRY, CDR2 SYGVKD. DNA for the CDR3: TGTGCCATCAGCGCAGACAGGGGAGACTACGAGCAGTACTTC. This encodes CAISADRGDYEQYF.

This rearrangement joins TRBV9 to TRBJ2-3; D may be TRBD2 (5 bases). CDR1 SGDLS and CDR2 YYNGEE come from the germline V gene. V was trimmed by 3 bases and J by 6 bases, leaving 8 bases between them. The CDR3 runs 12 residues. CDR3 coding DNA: TGTGCCAGCAGCGCTTTAGCGGATACGCAGTATTTT. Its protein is CASSALADTQYF.

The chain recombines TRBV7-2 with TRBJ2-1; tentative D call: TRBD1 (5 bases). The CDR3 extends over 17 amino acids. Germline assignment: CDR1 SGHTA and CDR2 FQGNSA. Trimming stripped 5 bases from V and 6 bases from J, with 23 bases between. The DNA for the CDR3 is TGTGCCAGCAGCACTTTCCCCCGGCCCGACAGTTTCAATGAGCAGTTCTTC. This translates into CASSTFPRPDSFNEQFF.

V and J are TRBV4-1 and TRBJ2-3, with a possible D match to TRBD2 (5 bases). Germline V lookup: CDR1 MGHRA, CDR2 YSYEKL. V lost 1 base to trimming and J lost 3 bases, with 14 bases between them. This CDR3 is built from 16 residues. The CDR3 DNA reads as TGCGCCAGCAGCCAAGTGTCGCAGGACTCTACAGATACGCAGTATTTT. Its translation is CASSQVSQDSTDTQYF.

This CDR3 reads CASSSSGEHNEQFF. DNA for the CDR3: TGCGCCAGCAGCTCCTCAGGTGAACACAATGAGCAGTTCTTC. The rearrangement uses TRBV5-1 and TRBJ2-1; D is ambiguous. The length of the CDR3 is 14 residues. Looked up from germline, CDR1 is SGHRS and CDR2 is YFSETQ. Trimming left V 3 bases short and J 5 bases short, with 12 bases between.

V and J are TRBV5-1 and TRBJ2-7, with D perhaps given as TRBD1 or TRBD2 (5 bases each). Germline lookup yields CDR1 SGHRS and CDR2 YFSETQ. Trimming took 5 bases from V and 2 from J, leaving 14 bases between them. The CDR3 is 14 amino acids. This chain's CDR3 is CASRGQGEAYEQYF. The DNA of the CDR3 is TGCGCCAGCAGGGGCCAGGGAGAAGCCTACGAGCAGTACTTC.

The CDR3 region has the DNA TGTGCCAGCAGCTTCCAGGGAGGGAGAGATGAAAAACTGTTTTTT. Its protein is CASSFQGGRDEKLFF. The chain uses TRBV5-4 and TRBJ1-4; perhaps TRBD1 as D (5 bases). CDR1 is SGHNT, CDR2 YYREEE, per germline (reference sequence). The CDR3 has 15 residues. V dropped 2 bases and J dropped 6 bases, with 14 bases sitting between them.

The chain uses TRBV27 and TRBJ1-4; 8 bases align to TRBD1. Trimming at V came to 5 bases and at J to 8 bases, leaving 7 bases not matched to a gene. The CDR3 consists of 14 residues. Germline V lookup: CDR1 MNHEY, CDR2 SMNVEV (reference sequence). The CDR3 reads CASSHQGAGEKLFF. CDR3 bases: TGTGCCAGCAGTCATCAGGGGGCGGGGGAAAAACTGTTTTTT.

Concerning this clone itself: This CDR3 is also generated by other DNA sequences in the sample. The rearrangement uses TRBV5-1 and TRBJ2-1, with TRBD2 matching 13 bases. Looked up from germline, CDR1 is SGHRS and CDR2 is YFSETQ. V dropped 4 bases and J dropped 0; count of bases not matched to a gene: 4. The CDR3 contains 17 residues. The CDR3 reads CASSPGLAGTSYNEQFF. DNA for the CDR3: TGCGCCAGCAGCCCGGGACTAGCGGGGACCTCCTACAATGAGCAGTTCTTC.

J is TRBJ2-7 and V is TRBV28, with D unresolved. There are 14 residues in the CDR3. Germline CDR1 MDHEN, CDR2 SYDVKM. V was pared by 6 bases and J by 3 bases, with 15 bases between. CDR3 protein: CASSSADGIYEQYF. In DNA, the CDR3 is TGTGCCAGCAGCTCCGCGGACGGTATCTACGAGCAGTACTTC.

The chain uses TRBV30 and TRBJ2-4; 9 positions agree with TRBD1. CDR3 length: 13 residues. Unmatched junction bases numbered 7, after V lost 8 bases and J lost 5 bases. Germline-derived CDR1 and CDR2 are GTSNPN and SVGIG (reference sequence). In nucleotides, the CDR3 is TGTGCCGGGAAGGACAGGGGAGAAAACATTCAGTACTTC. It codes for CAGKDRGENIQYF.

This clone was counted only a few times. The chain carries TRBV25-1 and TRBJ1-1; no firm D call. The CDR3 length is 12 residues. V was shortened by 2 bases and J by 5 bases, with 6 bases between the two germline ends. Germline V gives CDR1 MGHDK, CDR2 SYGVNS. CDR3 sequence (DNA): TGTGCCAGCAGTGAAACTATAACTGAAGCTTTCTTT. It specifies CASSETITEAFF. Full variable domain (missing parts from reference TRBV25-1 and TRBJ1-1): EADIYQTPRYLVIGTGKKITLECSQTMGHDKMYWYQQDPGMELHLIHYSYGVNSTEKGDLSSESTVSRIRTEHFPLTLESARPSHTSQYLCASSETITEAFFGQGTRLTVV.

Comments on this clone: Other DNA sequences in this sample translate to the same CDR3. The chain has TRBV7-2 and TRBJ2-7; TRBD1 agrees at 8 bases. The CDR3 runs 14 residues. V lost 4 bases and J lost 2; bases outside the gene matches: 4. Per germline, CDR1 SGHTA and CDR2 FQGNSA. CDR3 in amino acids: CASSWGTGAYEQYF. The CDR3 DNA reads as TGTGCCAGCAGCTGGGGGACAGGAGCCTACGAGCAGTACTTC.